This T cell receptor beta chain was sequenced during a study of shared clonotypes between healthy human individuals. Generated by immunoSEQ multiplex PCR, the TCRdb table keeps only in-frame clones and is missing some. In the table there are over a million clones, roughly 95% of which are singletons. The V end was cut by 3 bases, the J end by 2 bases, with 5 bases between. Germline-derived CDR1 and CDR2 are SGHTA and FQGNSA. The CDR3 consists of 13 residues. The sequence was obtained from a man aged 30-40 years in good health. Sample: naive CD4+ T cells sorted from blood. Indicated subset: CD45RA+ positively selected. The chain employs TRBV7-2 and TRBJ2-1; D not resolved. The CDR3 DNA reads TGTGCCAGCAGCTTCGACCCCTACAATGAGCAGTTCTTC. Translating it yields CASSFDPYNEQFF. Drawing the rest from reference TRBV7-2 and TRBJ2-1, the complete variable domain is GAGVSQSPSNKVTEKGKDVELRCDPISGHTALYWYRQSLGQGLEFLIYFQGNSAPDKSGLPSDRFSAERTGGSVSTLTIQRTQQEDSAVYLCASSFDPYNEQFFGPGTRLTVL.